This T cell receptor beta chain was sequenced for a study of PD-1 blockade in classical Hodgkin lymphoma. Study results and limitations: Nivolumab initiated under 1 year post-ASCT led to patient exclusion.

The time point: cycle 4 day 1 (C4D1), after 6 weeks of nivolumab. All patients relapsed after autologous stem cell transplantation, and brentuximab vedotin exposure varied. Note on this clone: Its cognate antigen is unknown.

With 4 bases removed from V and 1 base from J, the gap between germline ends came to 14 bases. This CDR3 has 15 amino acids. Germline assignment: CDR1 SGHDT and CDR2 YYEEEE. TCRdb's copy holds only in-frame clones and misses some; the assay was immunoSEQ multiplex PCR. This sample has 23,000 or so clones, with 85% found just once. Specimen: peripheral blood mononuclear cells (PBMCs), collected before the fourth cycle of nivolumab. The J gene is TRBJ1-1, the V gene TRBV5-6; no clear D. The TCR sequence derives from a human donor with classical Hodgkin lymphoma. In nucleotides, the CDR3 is TGTGCCAGCAGCCGGGAGAGACTCAAGAACACTGAAGCTTTCTTT. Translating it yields CASSRERLKNTEAFF.